A selection of T cell receptor beta chains follows, all from one sample in a study of shared clonotypes between healthy human individuals. This table comes from immunoSEQ multiplex PCR, and its TCRdb copy is limited to in-frame clones, with some not included. Of 2,500,000 or so clones in the sample, 85% to 95% are singletons; the top ten hold 0.37%. The source material was naive CD4+ T cells from PBMCs. The receptors shown here come from a young man in good health. Some clones in this sample may be carry-over from other donors' samples. CDR3s include the opening cysteine and the closing phenylalanine or tryptophan. Each record gives: CDR3 DNA, CDR3 protein, clone size, V gene, D gene, J gene. A D gene is named only where the DNA matches it firmly. Rows give clone size only sometimes, using once, few, many, or a class for an expanded clone.

CDR3 DNA: TGTGCCTGGAGTGTTCTCACAGGGGAACGTTCACCCCTCCACTTT
CDR3 protein: CAWSVLTGERSPLHF
clone size: -
V gene: TRBV30
D gene: TRBD1
J gene: TRBJ1-6

CDR3 DNA: TGTGCCAGCAGTGAAGCCGGGTCCATACTCTACGAGCAGTACTTC
CDR3 protein: CASSEAGSILYEQYF
clone size: -
V gene: TRBV6-1
D gene: -
J gene: TRBJ2-7

CDR3 DNA: TGCGCCAGCAGCCAAGGACTAGCCGGGACTAGCGTACCGAGAGGGACCGGGGAGCTGTTTTTT
CDR3 protein: CASSQGLAGTSVPRGTGELFF
clone size: -
V gene: TRBV4-3
D gene: TRBD2
J gene: TRBJ2-2

CDR3 DNA: TGTGCCAGTAGTATAGTAACCCCTTATCAGCCCCAGCATTTT
CDR3 protein: CASSIVTPYQPQHF
clone size: once
V gene: TRBV19
D gene: -
J gene: TRBJ1-5

CDR3 DNA: TGTGCCAGTAGTATGGGATCCTCGTTTGGCGAGCAGTACTTC
CDR3 protein: CASSMGSSFGEQYF
clone size: -
V gene: TRBV19
D gene: -
J gene: TRBJ2-7

CDR3 DNA: TGTGCCAGTATGACTAGCGGGAAGTACGAGCAGTACTTC
CDR3 protein: CASMTSGKYEQYF
clone size: -
V gene: TRBV28
D gene: TRBD2
J gene: TRBJ2-7

CDR3 DNA: TGTGCCAGCAGCCGTTTGGGGAGGGGACCCACAGATACGCAGTATTTT
CDR3 protein: CASSRLGRGPTDTQYF
clone size: -
V gene: TRBV11-2
D gene: TRBD2
J gene: TRBJ2-3

CDR3 DNA: TGCGCCAGCAGCCTAACCTACGAGCAGTACTTC
CDR3 protein: CASSLTYEQYF
clone size: -
V gene: TRBV5-1
D gene: -
J gene: TRBJ2-7

CDR3 DNA: TGTGCCAGCAGCCCCACGGGAGGGCCGGATGCGTACGAGCAGTACTTC
CDR3 protein: CASSPTGGPDAYEQYF
clone size: -
V gene: TRBV4-2
D gene: TRBD2
J gene: TRBJ2-7

CDR3 DNA: TGTGCCAGCAGCCCCCCCCCGCTACGGGAAGGCACCGGGGAGCTGTTTTTT
CDR3 protein: CASSPPPLREGTGELFF
clone size: -
V gene: TRBV7-9
D gene: -
J gene: TRBJ2-2

CDR3 DNA: TGTGCCAGCAGTCCGCCGGGCCCCCCGAGCGGGTCCCAGCATTTT
CDR3 protein: CASSPPGPPSGSQHF
clone size: -
V gene: TRBV28
D gene: -
J gene: TRBJ1-5